This paragraph covers one TCR beta chain sequence. The antigen is unknown. V lost 0 bases to trimming and J lost 11 bases, with 14 bases between them. This CDR3 region has 13 residues. The germline V gene encodes CDR1 SGHDT and CDR2 YYEEEE. The entry originates in a study of OX40 agonist ivuxolimab in advanced cancers. Study details: The patients got ivuxolimab, which is an agonistic anti-OX40 (CD134) antibody. In this trial design, patients received ivuxolimab intravenously at 0.01 to 10 mg/kg every 2 weeks. Study conclusions and caveats: At 0.1 to 3.0 mg/kg and by week 6, CD4+ and CD8+ T cells in the blood had expanded clonally.

Data came from immunoSEQ multiplex PCR; TCRdb stores just in-frame clones and leaves some out. The data show tens of thousands of clones, 94% seen once. The chain has TRBV5-6 and TRBJ1-1; D is unresolved. The receptor comes from an adult with an advanced solid tumor such as melanoma, head and neck, liver or kidney cancer. The material sequenced was CD4+ or CD8+ T cells sorted from blood, taken in a trial of the OX40 agonist ivuxolimab. The CDR3 loop is CASSLGAVWKAFF. CDR3 DNA: TGTGCCAGCAGCTTGGGGGCAGTTTGGAAGGCTTTCTTT.